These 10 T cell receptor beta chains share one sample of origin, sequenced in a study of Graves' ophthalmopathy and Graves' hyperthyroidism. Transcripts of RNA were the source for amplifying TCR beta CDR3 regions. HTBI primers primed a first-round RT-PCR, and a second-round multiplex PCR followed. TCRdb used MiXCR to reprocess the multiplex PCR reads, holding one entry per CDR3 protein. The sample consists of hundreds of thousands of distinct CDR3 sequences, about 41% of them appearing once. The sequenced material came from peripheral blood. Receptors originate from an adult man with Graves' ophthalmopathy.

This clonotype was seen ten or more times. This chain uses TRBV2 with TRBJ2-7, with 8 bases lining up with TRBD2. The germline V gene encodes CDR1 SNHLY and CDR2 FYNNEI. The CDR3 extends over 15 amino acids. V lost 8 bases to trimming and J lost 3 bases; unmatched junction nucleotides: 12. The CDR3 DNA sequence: TGTGCCAGCTTTACTCTCGGGGGGGGAAGCTACGAGCAGTACTTC. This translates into CASFTLGGGSYEQYF.

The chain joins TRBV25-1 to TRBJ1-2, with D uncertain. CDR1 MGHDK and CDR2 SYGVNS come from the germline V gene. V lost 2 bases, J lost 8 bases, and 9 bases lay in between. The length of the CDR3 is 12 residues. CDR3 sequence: CASSEGVGGYTF. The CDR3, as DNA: TGTGCCAGCAGTGAAGGGGTGGGAGGCTACACCTTC.

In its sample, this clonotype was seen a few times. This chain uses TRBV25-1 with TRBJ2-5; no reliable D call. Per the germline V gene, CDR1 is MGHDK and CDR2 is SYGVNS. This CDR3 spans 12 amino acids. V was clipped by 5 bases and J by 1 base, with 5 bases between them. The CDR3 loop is CASSTSQETQYF. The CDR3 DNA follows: TGTGCCAGCAGTACTTCCCAAGAGACCCAGTACTTC.

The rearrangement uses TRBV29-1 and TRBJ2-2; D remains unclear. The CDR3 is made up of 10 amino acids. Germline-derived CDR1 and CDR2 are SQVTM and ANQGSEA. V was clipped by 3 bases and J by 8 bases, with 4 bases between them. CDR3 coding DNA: TGCAGCGTTGAGCGTGGGGAGCTGTTTTTT. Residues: CSVERGELFF.

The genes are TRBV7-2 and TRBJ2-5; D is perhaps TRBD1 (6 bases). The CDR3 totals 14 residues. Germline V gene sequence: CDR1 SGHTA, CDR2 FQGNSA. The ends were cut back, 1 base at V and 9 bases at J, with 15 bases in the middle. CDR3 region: CASSLERGKGPQYF. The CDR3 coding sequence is TGTGCCAGCAGCTTAGAAAGGGGGAAAGGGCCCCAGTACTTC. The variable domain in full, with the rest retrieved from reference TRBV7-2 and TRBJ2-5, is GAGVSQSPSNKVTEKGKDVELRCDPISGHTALYWYRQSLGQGLEFLIYFQGNSAPDKSGLPSDRFSAERTGGSVSTLTIQRTQQEDSAVYLCASSLERGKGPQYFGPGTRLLVL.

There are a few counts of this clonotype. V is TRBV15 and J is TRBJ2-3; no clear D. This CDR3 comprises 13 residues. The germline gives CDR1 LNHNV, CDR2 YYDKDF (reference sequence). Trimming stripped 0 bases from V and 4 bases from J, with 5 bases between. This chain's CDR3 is CATSRDRSDTQYF. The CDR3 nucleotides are TGTGCCACCAGCAGAGATAGGTCAGATACGCAGTATTTT.

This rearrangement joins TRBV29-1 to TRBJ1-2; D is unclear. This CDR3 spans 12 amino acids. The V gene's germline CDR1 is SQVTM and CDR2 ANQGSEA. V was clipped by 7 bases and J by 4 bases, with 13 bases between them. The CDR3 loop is CSAQAGSYGYTF. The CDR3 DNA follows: TGCAGCGCCCAGGCGGGGAGCTATGGCTACACCTTC.

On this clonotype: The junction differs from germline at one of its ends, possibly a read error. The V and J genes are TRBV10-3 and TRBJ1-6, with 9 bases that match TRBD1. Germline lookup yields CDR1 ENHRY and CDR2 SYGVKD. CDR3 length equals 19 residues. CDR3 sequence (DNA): TGTGCCAGCAGTTACTTGGGACAGGGCGCCTTACCAACACCGACAAATCTCCACTTT. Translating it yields CASSYLGQGALPTPTNLHF.

As DNA, the CDR3 is TGCAGTGTCGGGACTAGCGGGGGTAATGAAAAACTGTTTTTT. As protein: CSVGTSGGNEKLFF. The chain couples TRBV20-1 to TRBJ1-4; a weak D match, TRBD1 (5 bases). Germline V gives CDR1 DFQATT, CDR2 SNEGSKA (reference sequence). Trimming cost V 7 bases and J 4 bases, with 16 bases left between them. This CDR3 region has 14 residues.

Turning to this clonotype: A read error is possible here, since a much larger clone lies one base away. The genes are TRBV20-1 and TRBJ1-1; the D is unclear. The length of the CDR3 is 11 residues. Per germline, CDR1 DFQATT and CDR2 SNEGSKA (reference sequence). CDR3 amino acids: CSARVEVEASF. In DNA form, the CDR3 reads TGCAGTGCTAGAGTCGAGGTGGAAGCTTCCTTT.